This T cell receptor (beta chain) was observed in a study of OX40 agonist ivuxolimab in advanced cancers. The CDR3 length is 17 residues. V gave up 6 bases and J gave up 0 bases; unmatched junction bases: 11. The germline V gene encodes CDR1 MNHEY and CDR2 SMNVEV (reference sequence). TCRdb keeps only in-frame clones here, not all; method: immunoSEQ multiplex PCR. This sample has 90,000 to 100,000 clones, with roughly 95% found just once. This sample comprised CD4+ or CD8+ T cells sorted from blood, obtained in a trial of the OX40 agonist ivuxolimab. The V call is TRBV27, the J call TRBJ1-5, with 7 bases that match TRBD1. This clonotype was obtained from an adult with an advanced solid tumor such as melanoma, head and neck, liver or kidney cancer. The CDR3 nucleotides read TGTGCCAGCAGAACGACAGGGTCCTTGTCTAGCAATCAGCCCCAGCATTTT. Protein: CASRTTGSLSSNQPQHF.